This TCR beta chain is drawn from a study of control samples from healthy donors and cancer patients. Sequenced by immunoSEQ multiplex PCR; TCRdb stores in-frame clones only, minus some. The table has around 130,000 clones, roughly 89% seen once. CDR3 length: 14 residues. Germline V CDR1 and CDR2: MNHEY, SMNVEV (reference sequence). V was pared by 0 bases and J by 5 bases, with 8 bases between. This clone appeared once. The sample was blood. The chain joins TRBV27 to TRBJ1-5, with a possible D match to TRBD1 (6 bases). The receptor was derived from a man aged 25 to 45 in good health. As DNA, the CDR3 is TGTGCCAGCAGTTTATCGGCAGGGGATCAGCCCCAGCATTTT. Amino acid sequence: CASSLSAGDQPQHF.